This T cell receptor (beta chain) was recovered during a study of T-cell reconstitution after alpha-beta-depleted transplantation in children. The CDR3 is 15 residues long. CDR1 is MGHRA, CDR2 YSYEKL, per germline. V trimming: 4 bases; J trimming: 1 base; junction bases outside the gene matches: 6. Details on this clonotype: The antigen remains unidentified.

A library of TCRbeta sequences, prepared with unique molecular identifiers, was generated. From the PCR reads, TCRdb called clonotypes with MiXCR, one entry per CDR3 protein. This table has approximately 230,000 distinct CDR3 sequences, 20% to 30% appearing once. General study findings and limits: After one year, T-cell counts and TCRbeta diversity mostly came from new T cells. About two months after transplant, alpha-beta T cells reportedly came from several hundred expanded graft clones.

The V call is TRBV4-1, the J call TRBJ1-1, with 7 positions matching TRBD1. The clonotype was recovered from a female patient aged 2-10 years who had a stem cell transplant for congenital amegakaryocytic thrombocytopenia, so the T cells may come from the graft donor. Sample: PBMCs, mostly from graft donor cells, taken 360 days after TCRalphabeta/CD19-depleted stem cell transplant. CDR3 nucleotide sequence: TGCGCCAGCAGCCTTTGGGACAGCGGGAACACTGAAGCTTTCTTT. It translates to CASSLWDSGNTEAFF.